This T cell receptor beta chain was found in a study of T cell repertoires in cytomegalovirus infection. Overall study context: An indication of both CMV infection and matching HLA type came from public TCR beta signatures. Study outcomes and limitations: Individuals carrying CMV plus the relevant HLA were identified by cumulative frequency of public TCR beta families. It was HLA-C-restricted CMV-specific TCR beta clonotypes that dominated the response ex vivo.

This CDR3 is built from 14 residues. V trimming: 4 bases; J trimming: 4 bases; junction bases outside the gene matches: 4. The germline CDR1 and CDR2 sequences are DFQATT and SNEGSKA (reference sequence). In TCRdb, the reads were re-called with MiXCR into one record per CDR3 protein. The sample includes approximately 490,000 distinct CDR3 sequences, approximately 11% of them seen just once. Worth noting for this clonotype: Its antigen is unknown.

J is TRBJ2-1 and V is TRBV20-1, with 10 bases matching TRBD1. Material for sequencing was PBMCs. The TCR was taken from a human donor in good health (CMV status not recorded). Some clones in this sample may be carry-over from other donors' samples. The chain's CDR3 is CSATRDRGYNEQFF. The DNA of the CDR3 is TGCAGTGCTACCCGGGACAGGGGTTACAATGAGCAGTTCTTC.